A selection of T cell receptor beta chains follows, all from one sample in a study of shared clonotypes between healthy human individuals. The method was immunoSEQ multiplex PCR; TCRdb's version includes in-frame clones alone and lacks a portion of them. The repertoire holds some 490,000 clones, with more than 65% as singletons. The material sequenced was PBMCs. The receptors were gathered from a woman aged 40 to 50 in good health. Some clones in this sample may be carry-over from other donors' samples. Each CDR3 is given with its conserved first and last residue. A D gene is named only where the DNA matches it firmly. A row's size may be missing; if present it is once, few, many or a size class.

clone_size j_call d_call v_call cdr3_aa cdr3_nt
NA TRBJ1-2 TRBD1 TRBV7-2 CASSLGKGAYGYTF TGTGCCAGCAGCTTAGGGAAGGGGGCGTATGGCTACACCTTC
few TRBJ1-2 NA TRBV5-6 CASSSEEDFNYGYTF TGTGCCAGCAGCTCTGAGGAGGATTTTAACTATGGCTACACCTTC
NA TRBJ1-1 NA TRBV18 CASSPPLREEAFF TGTGCCAGCTCACCACCATTGAGGGAGGAAGCTTTCTTT
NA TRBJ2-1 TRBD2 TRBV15 CATSRAPSGRGNEQFF TGTGCCACCAGCAGAGCCCCTAGCGGGAGAGGCAATGAGCAGTTCTTC
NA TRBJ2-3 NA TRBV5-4 CASSTFVLAQSTDTQYF TGTGCCAGCAGCACCTTTGTTCTAGCGCAGAGCACAGATACGCAGTATTTT
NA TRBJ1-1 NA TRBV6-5 CATTGSSDRVAFF TGTGCCACCACCGGATCCTCCGATCGAGTAGCTTTCTTT
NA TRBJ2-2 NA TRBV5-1 CASSLGVGNTGELFF TGCGCCAGCAGCTTGGGTGTTGGCAACACCGGGGAGCTGTTTTTT
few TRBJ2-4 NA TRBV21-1 CASRVVRGGKAKNIQYF TGTGCCAGCAGGGTTGTCAGGGGAGGGAAAGCCAAAAACATTCAGTACTTC
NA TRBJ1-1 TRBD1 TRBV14 CASSAWTGAGTTEAFF TGTGCCAGCAGCGCCTGGACAGGCGCAGGGACTACTGAAGCTTTCTTT
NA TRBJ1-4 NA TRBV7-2 CASSFSPDTANEKLFF TGTGCCAGCAGCTTCTCCCCTGACACCGCTAATGAAAAACTGTTTTTT
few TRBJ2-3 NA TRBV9 CASSVAWVDTQYF TGTGCCAGCAGCGTAGCCTGGGTGGATACGCAGTATTTT
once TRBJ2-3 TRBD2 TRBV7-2 CASSLQSGSWTDTQYF TGTGCCAGCAGCTTGCAAAGCGGGAGTTGGACAGATACGCAGTATTTT
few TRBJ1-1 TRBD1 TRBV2 CASSGGQANTEAFF TGTGCCAGCAGTGGGGGACAGGCGAACACTGAAGCTTTCTTT
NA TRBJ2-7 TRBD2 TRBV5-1 CASAQLAGESYEQYF TGCGCCAGCGCCCAGCTAGCGGGAGAATCCTACGAGCAGTACTTC
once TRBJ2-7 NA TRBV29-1 CSVGTGQMNYEQYF TGCAGCGTGGGGACGGGACAAATGAACTACGAGCAGTACTTC
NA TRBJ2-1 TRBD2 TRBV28 CASSFWGSGRDKYNEQFF TGTGCCAGCAGTTTCTGGGGTAGCGGGAGAGATAAGTACAATGAGCAGTTCTTC
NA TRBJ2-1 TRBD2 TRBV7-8 CASSATSGRANEQFF TGTGCCAGCAGCGCGACTAGCGGGAGAGCAAATGAGCAGTTCTTC
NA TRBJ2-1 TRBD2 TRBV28 CASSLGVGTRWSEQFF TGTGCCAGCAGTTTGGGGGTCGGGACTAGGTGGAGTGAGCAGTTCTTC
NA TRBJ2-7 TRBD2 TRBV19 CASSILVGGSYEQYF TGTGCCAGTAGTATTCTCGTCGGGGGGTCCTACGAGCAGTACTTC
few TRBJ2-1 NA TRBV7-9 CASTPGVELKSEQFF TGTGCCAGCACCCCGGGGGTGGAACTAAAATCTGAGCAGTTCTTC
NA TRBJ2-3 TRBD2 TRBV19 CASSSPGRPSTDTQYF TGTGCCAGTAGCTCCCCCGGGAGGCCTAGCACAGATACGCAGTATTTT
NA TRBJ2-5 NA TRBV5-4 CASSWASSETQYF TGTGCCAGCAGCTGGGCATCTTCGGAGACCCAGTACTTC
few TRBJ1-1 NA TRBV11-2 CASSFDSGGEAFF TGTGCCAGCAGCTTTGACTCCGGGGGTGAAGCTTTCTTT
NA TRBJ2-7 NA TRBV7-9 CASSLSRARHEQYF TGTGCCAGCAGCTTATCGAGGGCGCGACACGAGCAGTACTTC
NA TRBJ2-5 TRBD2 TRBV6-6 CASRLGLAGGETQYF TGTGCCAGCAGACTTGGACTAGCGGGAGGGGAGACCCAGTACTTC
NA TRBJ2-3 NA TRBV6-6 CASTPGASTDTQYF TGTGCCAGCACCCCGGGAGCTAGCACAGATACGCAGTATTTT
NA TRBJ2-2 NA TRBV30 CAWSWGSGTGELFF TGTGCCTGGAGTTGGGGGAGTGGTACCGGGGAGCTGTTTTTT
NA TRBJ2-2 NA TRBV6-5 CASSYSTTGELFF TGTGCCAGCAGTTACTCGACTACCGGGGAGCTGTTTTTT
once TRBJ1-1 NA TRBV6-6 CASSGSPYTEAFF TGTGCCAGCTCGGGCAGCCCCTACACTGAAGCTTTCTTT
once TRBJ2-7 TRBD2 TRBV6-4 CATRKVAGGTYEQYF TGTGCCACAAGGAAGGTAGCGGGAGGAACCTACGAGCAGTACTTC
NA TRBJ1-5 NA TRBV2 CASSEGGVQPQHF TGTGCCAGCAGCGAAGGAGGAGTTCAGCCCCAGCATTTT
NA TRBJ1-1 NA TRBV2 CASSGWQNTEAFF TGTGCCAGCAGTGGATGGCAGAACACTGAAGCTTTCTTT
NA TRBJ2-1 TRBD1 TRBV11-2 CASSSRQGSSYNEQFF TGTGCCAGCAGCTCTAGACAGGGGAGCTCCTACAATGAGCAGTTCTTC
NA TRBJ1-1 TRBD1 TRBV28 CASNPTGAFTEAFF TGTGCCAGCAATCCGACAGGGGCCTTCACTGAAGCTTTCTTT
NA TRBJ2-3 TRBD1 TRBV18 CASSPGQSTDTQYF TGTGCCAGCTCACCGGGACAGAGCACAGATACGCAGTATTTT
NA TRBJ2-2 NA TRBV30 CAWSVALAPGELFF TGTGCCTGGAGTGTAGCTCTAGCTCCCGGGGAGCTGTTTTTT
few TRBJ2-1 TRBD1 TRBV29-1 CSVFAAGGAYNEQFF TGCAGCGTCTTCGCAGCAGGGGGAGCCTACAATGAGCAGTTCTTC
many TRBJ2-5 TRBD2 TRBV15 CATSPGTSGSQETQYF TGTGCCACCAGCCCGGGGACTAGCGGGAGTCAAGAGACCCAGTACTTC
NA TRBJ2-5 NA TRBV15 CATSRGNYGILGTQYF TGTGCCACCAGCAGAGGAAACTACGGGATCCTGGGGACCCAGTACTTC
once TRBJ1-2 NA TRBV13 CASSAGQNYGYTF TGTGCCAGCAGCGCCGGACAAAACTATGGCTACACCTTC
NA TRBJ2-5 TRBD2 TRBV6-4 CASSDEREGLETQYF TGTGCCAGCAGTGACGAGCGGGAGGGCCTAGAGACCCAGTACTTC
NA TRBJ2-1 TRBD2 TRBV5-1 CASSLVLAGGLNEQFF TGCGCCAGCAGCTTGGTACTAGCGGGAGGGTTAAATGAGCAGTTCTTC
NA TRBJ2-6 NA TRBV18 CASSPGPSGANVLTF TGTGCCAGCTCACCAGGGCCGTCCGGGGCCAACGTCCTGACTTTC
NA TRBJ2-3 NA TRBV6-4 CASRDAAGSTDTQYF TGTGCCAGCAGAGATGCAGCGGGTAGCACAGATACGCAGTATTTT
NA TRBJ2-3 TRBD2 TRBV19 CASSVAGGADTQYF TGTGCCAGTAGCGTAGCGGGAGGAGCTGATACGCAGTATTTT
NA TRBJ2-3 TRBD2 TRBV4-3 CASSQEGLAGNTDTQYF TGCGCCAGCAGCCAAGAGGGACTAGCGGGTAACACAGATACGCAGTATTTT
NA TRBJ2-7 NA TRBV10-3 CAISGDSYEQYF TGTGCCATCAGTGGGGACTCCTACGAGCAGTACTTC
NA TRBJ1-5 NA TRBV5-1 CASSPDSGPQHF TGCGCCAGCAGCCCAGACAGCGGGCCCCAGCATTTT
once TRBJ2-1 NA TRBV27 CASSLSGGWNEQFF TGTGCCAGCAGTTTATCGGGAGGTTGGAATGAGCAGTTCTTC
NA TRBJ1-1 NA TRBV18 CASSPGGAENTEAFF TGTGCCAGCTCACCAGGGGGGGCAGAGAACACTGAAGCTTTCTTT
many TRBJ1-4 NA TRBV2 CASSEGDSQKLFF TGTGCCAGCAGTGAAGGTGACAGTCAAAAACTGTTTTTT
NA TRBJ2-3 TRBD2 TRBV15 CATSRASGVTDTQYF TGTGCCACCAGCAGAGCTAGCGGAGTCACAGATACGCAGTATTTT
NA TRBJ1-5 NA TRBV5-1 CASSLERDQPQHF TGCGCCAGCAGCTTGGAGAGGGATCAGCCCCAGCATTTT
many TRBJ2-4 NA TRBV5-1 CASSRLTSVAAKNIQYF TGCGCCAGCAGCCGGCTCACTAGTGTAGCGGCCAAAAACATTCAGTACTTC
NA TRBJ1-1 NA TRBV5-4 CASSLRGNTEAFF TGTGCCAGCAGCTTGCGGGGGAACACTGAAGCTTTCTTT
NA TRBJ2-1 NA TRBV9 CASSVEAAGSSYNEQFF TGTGCCAGCAGCGTAGAGGCTGCGGGGAGCTCCTACAATGAGCAGTTCTTC
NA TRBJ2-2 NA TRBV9 CASSGDPGNTGELFF TGTGCCAGCAGCGGGGACCCCGGGAACACCGGGGAGCTGTTTTTT